This T cell receptor beta chain was documented in a study of identical twins. This clonotype was seen only a few times. Its antigen is not known. Study-level points and caveats: Clonotypes of the beta chain that were abundant in cord blood carried fewer insertions (memory repertoires showed none).

Each CDR3 protein is one row after TCRdb ran MiXCR on the 5' RACE reads. The table has 250,000 or so distinct CDR3 sequences, about 7% seen once. The CDR3 runs to 14 residues. The ends were cut back, 4 bases at V and 1 base at J, with 7 bases in the middle. Germline V gene lookup returns CDR1 LNHDA and CDR2 SQIVND (reference sequence). The data were also submitted as part of a second study, on yellow fever vaccine responses in identical twins.

What was sequenced was memory (CD45RO+) T cells sorted from blood. The rearrangement joins TRBV19 to TRBJ2-2; D remains ambiguous. The TCR was taken from a woman aged 18-30 years in good health. For the CDR3, the DNA is TGTGCCAGTAGTACTCGACGGAACACCGGGGAGCTGTTTTTT. Its translation: CASSTRRNTGELFF.